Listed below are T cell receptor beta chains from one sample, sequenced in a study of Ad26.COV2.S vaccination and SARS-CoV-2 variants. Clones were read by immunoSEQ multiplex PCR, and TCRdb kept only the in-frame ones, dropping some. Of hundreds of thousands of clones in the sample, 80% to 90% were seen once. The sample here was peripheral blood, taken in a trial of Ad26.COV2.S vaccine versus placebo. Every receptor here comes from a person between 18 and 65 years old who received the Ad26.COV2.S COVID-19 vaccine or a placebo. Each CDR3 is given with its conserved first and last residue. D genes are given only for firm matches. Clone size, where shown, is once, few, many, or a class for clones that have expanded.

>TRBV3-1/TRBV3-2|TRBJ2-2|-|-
TGTGCCAGCAGCCAACCAGGGGGGGGCTGGACCGGGGAGCTGTTTTTT
CASSQPGGGWTGELFF
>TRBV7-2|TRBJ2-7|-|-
TGTGCCAGCAGCTTTAATCCTAACTGGCTCTACGAGCAGTACTTC
CASSFNPNWLYEQYF
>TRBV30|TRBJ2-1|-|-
TGTGCCTGGACCTCATACAATGAGCAGTTCTTC
CAWTSYNEQFF
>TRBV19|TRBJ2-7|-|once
TGTGCCAGTAGTGGACTTCGTGGCTACGAGCAGTACTTC
CASSGLRGYEQYF
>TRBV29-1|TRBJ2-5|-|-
TGCAGCGTTGAAGCCCCCCCCGGGACCCAGTACTTC
CSVEAPPGTQYF
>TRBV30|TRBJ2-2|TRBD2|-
TGTGCCTGGAGTGTAGCGGGAGGGTGGAACACCGGGGAGCTGTTTTTT
CAWSVAGGWNTGELFF
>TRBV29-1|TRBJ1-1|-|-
TGCAGCGTTGAAATCAGTATGAACACTGAAGCTTTCTTT
CSVEISMNTEAFF
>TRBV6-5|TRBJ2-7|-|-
TGTGCCAGCAGTTCCTACGGACAGAGCTCCTACGAGCAGTACTTC
CASSSYGQSSYEQYF
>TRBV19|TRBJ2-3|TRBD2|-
TGTGCCAGTAGTGGCAGCGGGGCCAGCACAGATACGCAGTATTTT
CASSGSGASTDTQYF
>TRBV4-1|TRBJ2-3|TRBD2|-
TGCGCCAGCAGCTCGGGGGGGGCCGTAGATACGCAGTATTTT
CASSSGGAVDTQYF
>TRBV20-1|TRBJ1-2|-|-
TGCAGTGCTAGTGCGGTGGGACACTATGGCTACACCTTC
CSASAVGHYGYTF
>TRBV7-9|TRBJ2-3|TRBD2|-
TGTGCCAGCAGCTTAGTAGCGGGAACTAGCACAGATACGCAGTATTTT
CASSLVAGTSTDTQYF
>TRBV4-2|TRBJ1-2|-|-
-
CASSQGGPSGATPSVRGYYTF
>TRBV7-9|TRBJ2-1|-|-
TGTGCCAGCAGCTTTAGCTTCTATGAGCAGTTCTTC
CASSFSFYEQFF
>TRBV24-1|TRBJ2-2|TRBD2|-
TGTGCCACCCGGACTAGCGGGAGTGGGAACACCGGGGAGCTGTTTTTT
CATRTSGSGNTGELFF
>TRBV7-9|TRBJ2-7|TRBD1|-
TGTGCCAGCAGCCCGGGACAGGGGCGGGAGCAGTACTTC
CASSPGQGREQYF
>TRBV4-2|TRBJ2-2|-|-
TGTGCCAGCAGCCAAGATTGGCTGAACACCGGGGAGCTGTTTTTT
CASSQDWLNTGELFF
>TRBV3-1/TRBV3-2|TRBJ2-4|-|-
TGTGCCAGCAGCCAACAGGCAAAAAACATTCAGTACTTC
CASSQQAKNIQYF
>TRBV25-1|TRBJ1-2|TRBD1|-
TGTGCCAGCAGTGAACCGGGACAGGGGGCTTGGAATGGCTACACCTTC
CASSEPGQGAWNGYTF
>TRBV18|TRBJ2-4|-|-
TGTGCCAGCTCCGTTATGGGGGAAAGCAAAAACATTCAGTACTTC
CASSVMGESKNIQYF
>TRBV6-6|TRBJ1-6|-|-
TGTGCCAGCAGTACCCCCGGGGGCAATTCACCCCTCCACTTT
CASSTPGGNSPLHF
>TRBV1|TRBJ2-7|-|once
TGCACCAGCAGCCAAGACGGCAGGAGGGAGGGCTCCTACGAGCAGTACTTC
CTSSQDGRREGSYEQYF
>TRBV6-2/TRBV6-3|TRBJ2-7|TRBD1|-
TGTGCCAGCAGTTCTCTCGGGACAGGGACTCTCGAGCAGTACTTC
CASSSLGTGTLEQYF
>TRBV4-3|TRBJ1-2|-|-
TGCGCCAGCAGACCTGCGGGAGTTAGTAACTATGGCTACACCTTC
CASRPAGVSNYGYTF
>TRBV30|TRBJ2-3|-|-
TGTGCCTGGAGTGTACACAGCACAGATACGCAGTATTTT
CAWSVHSTDTQYF
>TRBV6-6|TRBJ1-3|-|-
TGTGCCAGCAGACAGGGACGCTCTGGAAACACCATATATTTT
CASRQGRSGNTIYF
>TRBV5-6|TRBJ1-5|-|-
TGTGCCAGCACCTCAATCGGGGGGACGAGCAATCAGCCCCAGCATTTT
CASTSIGGTSNQPQHF
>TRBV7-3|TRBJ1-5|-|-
TGTGCCAGTGCCTCGACAGGCGGTCAGCCCCAGCATTTT
CASASTGGQPQHF
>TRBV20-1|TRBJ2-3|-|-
TGCAGTGCTGCGAGAGATACGCAGTATTTT
CSAARDTQYF
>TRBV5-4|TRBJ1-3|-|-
TGTGCCAGCAGCTTGGGAACCCCTAGCTCTGGAAACACCATATATTTT
CASSLGTPSSGNTIYF
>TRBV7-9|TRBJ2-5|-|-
TGTGCCAGCAGCGTGATCGAGGGGGAGACCCAGTACTTC
CASSVIEGETQYF
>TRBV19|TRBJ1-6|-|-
TGTGCCAGTAGTATCGGACAGCCTCTGGATTCACCCCTCCACTTT
CASSIGQPLDSPLHF
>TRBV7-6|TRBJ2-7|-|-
TGTGCCAGCAGCTTATCCACCCTGCGCGAGCAGTACTTC
CASSLSTLREQYF
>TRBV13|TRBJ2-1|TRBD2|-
TGTGCCAGCAGCCTCCGCGGGAGTCCCTACAATGAGCAGTTCTTC
CASSLRGSPYNEQFF
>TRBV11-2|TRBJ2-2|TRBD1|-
TGTGCCAGCAGCTTACAGGGGGCCGACACCGGGGAGCTGTTTTTT
CASSLQGADTGELFF
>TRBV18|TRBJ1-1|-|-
TGTGCCAGCTCGAGGCGGAACACTGAAGCTTTCTTT
CASSRRNTEAFF
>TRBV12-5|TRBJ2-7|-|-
TGTGCTAGTGGTTTGGGTTGGGAAGAGCAGTACTTC
CASGLGWEEQYF
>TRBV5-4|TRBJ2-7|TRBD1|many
TGTGCCAGCGGGCCAGGGGGCATCGAGCAGTACTTC
CASGPGGIEQYF
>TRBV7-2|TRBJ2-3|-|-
TGTGCCAGCAGCTACGGGGCCTTGGGCCCCCCAGATACGCAGTATTTT
CASSYGALGPPDTQYF
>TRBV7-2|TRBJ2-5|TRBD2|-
TGTGCCAGCAGCTTAGAAATAGCGGGGGGCAAAGAGACCCAGTACTTC
CASSLEIAGGKETQYF
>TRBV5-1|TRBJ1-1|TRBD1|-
TGCGCCAGCAGCCCGATACAGGGGACTGGCGGGGCTTTCTTT
CASSPIQGTGGAFF
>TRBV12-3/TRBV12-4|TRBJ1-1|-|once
TGTGCCAGCAGCCATGAAAACACTGAAGCTTTCTTT
CASSHENTEAFF
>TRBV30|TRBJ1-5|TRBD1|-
TGTGCCTGGAGCAGACAGGGGGTAGGCAATCAGCCCCAGCATTTT
CAWSRQGVGNQPQHF
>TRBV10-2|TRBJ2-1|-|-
TGCGCCAGCAGTGGCTCAGGAACCTACAATGAGCAGTTCTTC
CASSGSGTYNEQFF
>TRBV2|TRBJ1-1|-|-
TGTGCCAGCAGACCCATGGGGCCGGGGACTGAAGCTTTCTTT
CASRPMGPGTEAFF
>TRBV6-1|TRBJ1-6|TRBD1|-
TGTGCCAGCAGTGAACCTCCGGACAGGGGGCTATATTCACCCCTCCACTTT
CASSEPPDRGLYSPLHF
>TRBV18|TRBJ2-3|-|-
TGTGCCAGCTCACCAACAGTCACAGATACGCAGTATTTT
CASSPTVTDTQYF
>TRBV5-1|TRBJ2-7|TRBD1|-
TGCGCCAGCAGCTCCCCCGGGACAGGGGCCTCCTACGAGCAGTACTTC
CASSSPGTGASYEQYF
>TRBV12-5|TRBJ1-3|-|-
TGTGCTAGTGGGGCTGAAAGCTCTGGAAACACCATATATTTT
CASGAESSGNTIYF
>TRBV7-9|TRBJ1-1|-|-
TGTGCCAGCAGCTTCGGGACCGCGAACACTGAAGCTTTCTTT
CASSFGTANTEAFF
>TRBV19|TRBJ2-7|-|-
TGTGCCAGTAGTTCGGGGAGGACCGATCTTTCCTACGAGCAGTACTTC
CASSSGRTDLSYEQYF
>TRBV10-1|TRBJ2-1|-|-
TGCGCCAGCAGGAGACGGACCAATGAGCAGTTCTTC
CASRRRTNEQFF
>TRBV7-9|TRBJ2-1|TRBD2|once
TGTGCCAGCAGAAATGGCGGGGGTGAGCAGTTCTTC
CASRNGGGEQFF
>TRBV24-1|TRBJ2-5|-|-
TGTGCCACCAGTGATGGGAGTGTGGAGACCCAGTACTTC
CATSDGSVETQYF
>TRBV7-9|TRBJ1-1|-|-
TGTGCCAGCAGCCTAGAGGGGGGGAACACTGAAGCTTTCTTT
CASSLEGGNTEAFF
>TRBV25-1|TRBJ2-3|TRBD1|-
TGTGCCAGCAGTGGGGACAGGCGGAGTAGCACAGATACGCAGTATTTT
CASSGDRRSSTDTQYF
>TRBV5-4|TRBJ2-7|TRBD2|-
TGTGCCAGCAGCCGAAGACTAGCGGGCGGGGAGGAGCAGTACTTC
CASSRRLAGGEEQYF
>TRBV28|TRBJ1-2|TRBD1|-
TGTGCCAGCAGTTTTATAGACAGGGAAAATGGCTACACCTTC
CASSFIDRENGYTF
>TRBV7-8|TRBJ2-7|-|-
TGTGCCAGCAGCCTTCATGACGGCCGTCTGTACTTC
CASSLHDGRLYF